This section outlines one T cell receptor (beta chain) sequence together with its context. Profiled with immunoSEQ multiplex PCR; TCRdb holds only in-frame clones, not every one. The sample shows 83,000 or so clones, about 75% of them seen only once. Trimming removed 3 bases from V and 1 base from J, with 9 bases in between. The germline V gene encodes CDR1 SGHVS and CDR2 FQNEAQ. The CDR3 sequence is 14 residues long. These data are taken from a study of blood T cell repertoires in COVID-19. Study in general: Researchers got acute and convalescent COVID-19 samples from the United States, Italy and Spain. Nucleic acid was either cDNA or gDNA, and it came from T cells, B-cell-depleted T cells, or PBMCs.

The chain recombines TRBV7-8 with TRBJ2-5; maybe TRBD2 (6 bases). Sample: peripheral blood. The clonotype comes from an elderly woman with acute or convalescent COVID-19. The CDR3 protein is CASSLGGIQETQYF. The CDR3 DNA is TGTGCCAGCAGCTTGGGCGGGATCCAAGAGACCCAGTACTTC.